A selection of T cell receptor beta chains follows, all from one sample in a study of radiotherapy plus CTLA-4 blockade in lung cancer. Sequencing was performed with immunoSEQ multiplex PCR; in TCRdb, only in-frame clones are kept and a portion is missing. This sample has 80,000 to 95,000 clones, with around four fifths found just once. Here the sequenced sample was peripheral blood, taken from a patient treated with radiotherapy plus ipilimumab. The receptor set was obtained from a human donor with non-small cell lung cancer who had stable disease on radiotherapy plus ipilimumab. Both conserved end residues are part of each CDR3.

cdr3_aa j_call v_call
CASSRSGNEKLFF TRBJ1-4 TRBV18
CASSVTDTPETQYF TRBJ2-5 TRBV9
CASSLDRGRGGYTF TRBJ1-2 TRBV11-1
CASSFGSDRGYTF TRBJ1-2 TRBV5-4
CASSLVAGSYEQYF TRBJ2-7 TRBV10-2
CASSTGLAGGPAKNIQYF TRBJ2-4 TRBV13
CASSPNPQGLNTEAFF TRBJ1-1 TRBV18
CASSQPGLAGGSNEQFF TRBJ2-1 TRBV5-1
CAWSVLRRETQYF TRBJ2-5 TRBV30
CASNPDGPSSYEQYF TRBJ2-7 TRBV28
CASSSQGASHEQYF TRBJ2-7 TRBV5-4
CASSDDPGWGQPQHF TRBJ1-5 TRBV28
CASSPGLAGVYEQYF TRBJ2-7 TRBV6-5
CASRGFEPNTGELFF TRBJ2-2 TRBV2
CASRQDISTNEKLFF TRBJ1-4 TRBV27
CAWSGLAGATYKETQYF TRBJ2-5 TRBV30
CASSSGGTVYEQYF TRBJ2-7 TRBV5-4
CASSRDSQETQYF TRBJ2-5 TRBV2
CASSSGTSEKLFF TRBJ1-4 TRBV11-2
CASSLASRGAEGYTF TRBJ1-2 TRBV7-9
CASSLDASSGNTIYF TRBJ1-3 TRBV11-3
CASRNPATVNTEAFF TRBJ1-1 TRBV13
CACWAPGVEQYF TRBJ2-7 TRBV6-1
CASSRRDREVEQYF TRBJ2-7 TRBV14
CASTHNRGSYEQYF TRBJ2-7 TRBV28
CASSLLTGDSNQPQHF TRBJ1-5 TRBV28
CASSDRVQDTEAFF TRBJ1-1 TRBV10-1
CASSLGPRETEAFF TRBJ1-1 TRBV5-1
CASSLAMSTDTQYF TRBJ2-3 TRBV5-1
CASRPTGTPSYEQYF TRBJ2-7 TRBV2
CATTDPSSYNSPLHF TRBJ1-6 TRBV28
CASSSPGGGTDTQYF TRBJ2-3 TRBV7-2
CASSVEEGTSYNEQFF TRBJ2-1 TRBV9
CATSSGELSGWGDTQYF TRBJ2-3 TRBV15
CASRGLGATNEKLFF TRBJ1-4 TRBV27
CASSYAKDNYGYTF TRBJ1-2 TRBV6-5
CASSYTGMSSGNTIYF TRBJ1-3 TRBV5-1
CASLSEAGGGTEAFF TRBJ1-1 TRBV28
CASSDWGLVGRDEQYF . TRBV28
CASSNGRGEQFF TRBJ2-1 TRBV6-5
CASSSRTSGALDTQYF TRBJ2-3 TRBV5-4
CASSPRDRGSYEQYF TRBJ2-7 TRBV6-1
CASSLGAVYSYNEQFF TRBJ2-1 TRBV5-1
CASSLNGGVNEQYF TRBJ2-7 TRBV7-6
CASSLLGAGSAGDTQYF TRBJ2-3 TRBV18
CATSRDSSNSNQPQHF TRBJ1-5 TRBV15
CAWRVGQGPSYEQYF TRBJ2-7 TRBV30
CASSSSSGRSYEQYF TRBJ2-7 TRBV28